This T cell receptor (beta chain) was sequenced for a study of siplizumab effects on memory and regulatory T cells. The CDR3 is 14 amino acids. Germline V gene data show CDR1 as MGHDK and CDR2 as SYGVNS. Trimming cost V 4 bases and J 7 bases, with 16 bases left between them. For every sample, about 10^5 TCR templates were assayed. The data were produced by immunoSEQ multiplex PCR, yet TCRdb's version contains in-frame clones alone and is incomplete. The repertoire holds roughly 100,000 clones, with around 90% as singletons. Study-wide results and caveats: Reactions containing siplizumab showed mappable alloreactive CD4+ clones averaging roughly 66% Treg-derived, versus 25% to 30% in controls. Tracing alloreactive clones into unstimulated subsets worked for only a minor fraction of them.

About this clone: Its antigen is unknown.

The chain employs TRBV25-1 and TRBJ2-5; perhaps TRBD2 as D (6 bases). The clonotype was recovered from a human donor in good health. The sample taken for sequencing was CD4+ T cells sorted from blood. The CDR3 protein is CASSGPRGSGTQYF. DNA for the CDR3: TGTGCCAGCAGTGGGCCCCGGGGTAGCGGGACCCAGTACTTC.